This T cell receptor (beta chain) was observed in a study of T cells in Graves' hyperthyroidism and ophthalmopathy. Study observations and caveats: Ophthalmopathy was identified by the model a median approximately 6.4 months ahead of onset. The blood repertoire included most of the expanded thyroid clonotypes above 0.001. Ophthalmopathy cases were set apart from stable hyperthyroidism by a 13 V-J model.

Regarding this clonotype: The antigen is undetermined.

Patients having uncontrolled infection, another autoimmune disease, pregnancy or lactation were not included. CDR3 length: 15 residues. The V gene lost 3 bases and the J gene lost 2 bases, with 11 bases spanning the gap. The germline V gene has CDR1 LNHDA and CDR2 SQIVND (reference sequence). RNA transcripts gave rise to amplified TCR beta CDR3 regions. Researchers ran a first-round RT-PCR on the TCR CDR3 using the HTBI primer set. TCRdb ran MiXCR on the multiplex PCR reads and lists one entry per CDR3 protein. The sample consists of approximately 430,000 distinct CDR3 sequences, approximately 15% of them appearing once.

The sequenced sample was blood. The sequence came from a woman in her late teens or twenties with Graves' hyperthyroidism. The rearrangement joins TRBV19 to TRBJ1-5; a possible D gene is TRBD1 (5 bases). CDR3 in DNA: TGTGCCAGTAGTATGAGGGGTGTGGGCAATCAGCCCCAGCATTTT. It specifies CASSMRGVGNQPQHF.